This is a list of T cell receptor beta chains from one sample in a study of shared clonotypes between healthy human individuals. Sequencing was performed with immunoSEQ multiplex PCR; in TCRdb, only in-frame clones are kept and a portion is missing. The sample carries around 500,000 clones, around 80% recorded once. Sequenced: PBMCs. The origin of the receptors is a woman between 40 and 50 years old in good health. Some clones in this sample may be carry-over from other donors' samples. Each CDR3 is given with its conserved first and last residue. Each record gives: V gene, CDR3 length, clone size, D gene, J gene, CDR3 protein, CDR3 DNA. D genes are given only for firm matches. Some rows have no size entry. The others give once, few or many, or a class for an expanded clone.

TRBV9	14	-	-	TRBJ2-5	CASSPPDYSETQYF	TGTGCCAGCAGCCCGCCGGACTATTCAGAGACCCAGTACTTC
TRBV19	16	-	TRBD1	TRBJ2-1	CASSIIGGQGNGEQFF	TGTGCCAGTAGTATCATTGGGGGACAGGGAAACGGTGAGCAGTTCTTC
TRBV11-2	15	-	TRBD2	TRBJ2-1	CASSRSGRAYNEQFF	TGTGCCAGCAGCAGAAGCGGGAGGGCCTACAATGAGCAGTTCTTC
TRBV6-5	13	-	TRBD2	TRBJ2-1	CASGLAGGLGQFF	TGTGCCAGCGGACTAGCGGGAGGCCTGGGGCAGTTCTTC
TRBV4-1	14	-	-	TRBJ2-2	CASRIPGGTGELFF	TGCGCCAGCAGGATTCCCGGCGGCACCGGGGAGCTGTTTTTT
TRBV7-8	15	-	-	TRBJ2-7	CASSLARGLVHEQYF	TGTGCCAGCAGCTTAGCAAGGGGTTTAGTACACGAGCAGTACTTC
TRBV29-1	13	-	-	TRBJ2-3	CSVGGGVPDTQYF	TGCAGCGTTGGAGGTGGCGTTCCTGATACGCAGTATTTT
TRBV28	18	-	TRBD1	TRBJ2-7	CASSKDYRDRGLYYEQYF	TGTGCCAGCAGTAAAGACTACCGGGACAGGGGGCTTTACTACGAGCAGTACTTC
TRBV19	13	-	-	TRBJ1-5	CASSFTGMQPQHF	TGTGCCAGTAGTTTTACAGGGATGCAGCCCCAGCATTTT
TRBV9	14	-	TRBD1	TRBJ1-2	CASSQGARVYGYTF	TGTGCCAGCAGCCAGGGGGCGCGGGTGTATGGCTACACCTTC
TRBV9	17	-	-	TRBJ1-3	CASSVEGGKRTGNTIYF	TGTGCCAGCAGCGTAGAAGGGGGGAAGAGAACTGGAAACACCATATATTTT
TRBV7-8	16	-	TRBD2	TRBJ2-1	CASSSNSGRTVFRQFF	TGTGCCAGCAGCTCCAATAGCGGGAGAACGGTCTTTAGGCAGTTCTTC
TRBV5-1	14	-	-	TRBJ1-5	CASSPDSGTQPQHF	TGCGCCAGCAGCCCCGACTCAGGGACCCAGCCCCAGCATTTT
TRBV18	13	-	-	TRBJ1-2	CASSPQENYGYTF	TGTGCCAGCTCACCACAGGAAAACTATGGCTACACCTTC
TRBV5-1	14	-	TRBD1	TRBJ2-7	CASSTGTESYEQYF	TGCGCCAGCAGCACCGGGACAGAATCCTACGAGCAGTACTTC
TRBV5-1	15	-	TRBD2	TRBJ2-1	CASSAGLAGSNEQFF	TGCGCCAGCAGTGCGGGACTAGCGGGTTCCAATGAGCAGTTCTTC
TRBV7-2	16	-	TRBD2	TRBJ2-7	CASSLLWASGISEQYF	TGTGCCAGCAGCTTGCTGTGGGCTAGCGGGATAAGCGAGCAGTACTTC
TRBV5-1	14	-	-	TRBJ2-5	CASSPHEAQETQYF	TGCGCCAGCAGCCCCCATGAGGCCCAAGAGACCCAGTACTTC
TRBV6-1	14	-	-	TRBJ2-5	CASSEAGGSETQYF	TGTGCCAGCAGTGAAGCGGGGGGTTCGGAGACCCAGTACTTC
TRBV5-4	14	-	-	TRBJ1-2	CASSLDRKHDGYTF	TGTGCCAGCAGCTTGGACCGCAAGCACGATGGCTACACCTTC
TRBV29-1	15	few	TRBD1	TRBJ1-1	CSVEEGQRVNTEAFF	TGCAGCGTTGAAGAGGGACAGAGGGTGAACACTGAAGCTTTCTTT
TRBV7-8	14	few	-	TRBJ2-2	CASSLGRQAGELFF	TGTGCCAGCAGCTTGGGTCGGCAGGCCGGGGAGCTGTTTTTT